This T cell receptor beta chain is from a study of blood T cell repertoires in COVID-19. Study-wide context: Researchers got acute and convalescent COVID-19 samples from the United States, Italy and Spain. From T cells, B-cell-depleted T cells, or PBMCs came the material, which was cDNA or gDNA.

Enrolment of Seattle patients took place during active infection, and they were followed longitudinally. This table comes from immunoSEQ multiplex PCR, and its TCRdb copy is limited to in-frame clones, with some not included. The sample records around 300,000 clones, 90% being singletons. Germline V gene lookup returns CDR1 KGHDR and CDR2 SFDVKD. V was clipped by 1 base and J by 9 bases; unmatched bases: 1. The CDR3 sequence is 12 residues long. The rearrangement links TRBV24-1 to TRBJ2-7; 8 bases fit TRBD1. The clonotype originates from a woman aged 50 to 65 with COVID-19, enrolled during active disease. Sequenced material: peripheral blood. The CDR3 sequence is CATSDFGQGQYF. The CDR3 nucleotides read TGTGCCACCAGTGATTTCGGACAGGGGCAGTACTTC.